Shown below are 4 T cell receptor beta chains from a single sample sequenced in a study of blood T cell repertoires in COVID-19. Only in-frame clones appear in the TCRdb table, and some are missing; sequencing was by immunoSEQ multiplex PCR. The data hold 150,000 or so clones, with 84% observed a single time. Sequenced: PBMCs or T cells enriched from blood (not recorded which). Receptors were obtained from a man aged 50-59 years who had recovered from COVID-19.

The J gene is TRBJ2-2, the V gene TRBV3-1 (or the pseudogene TRBV3-2), with D possibly being TRBD1 (5 bases). The CDR3 has 18 residues. Germline CDR1 is LGHDT and CDR2 is YNNKEL (reference sequence). V lost 0 bases and J 2 bases, leaving 16 bases between the germline ends. The CDR3 region has the DNA TGTGCCAGCAGCCAAGATGGTTCGTTCAGGGCTAACACCGGGGAGCTGTTTTTT. Its protein product is CASSQDGSFRANTGELFF.

The chain joins TRBV6-2 or TRBV6-3 to TRBJ1-3; 8 bases map to TRBD1. CDR3 length equals 18 residues. J was trimmed by 4 bases and V by 6 bases; bases with no gene match: 17. CDR1 is MNHEY and CDR2 is SVGEGT in the germline V gene. The CDR3 sequence is CASSQSRDRWRFGNTIYF. The CDR3 region has the DNA TGTGCCAGCAGCCAGTCCCGGGACAGGTGGAGGTTCGGAAACACCATATATTTT.

The CDR3 reads CASSGGQGAYSNQPQHF. CDR3 sequence (DNA): TGTGCCAGCAGTGGAGGACAGGGGGCTTACAGCAATCAGCCCCAGCATTTT. This chain links TRBV6-1 with TRBJ1-5; 11 bases match TRBD1. Germline CDR1 and CDR2: MNHNS and SASEGT. The V gene end was trimmed by 4 bases and the J gene end by 1 base; junction bases not matched to a gene: 6. CDR3 size: 17 residues.

This sequence joins TRBV12-3 or TRBV12-4 and TRBJ1-5; no clear D gene. Trimming took off 3 bases at V and 12 bases at J, with 9 bases between the two ends. CDR3 length: 11 amino acids. CDR3 loop: CASSLMGSQHF. The CDR3 coding sequence is TGTGCCAGCAGTTTGATGGGGAGCCAGCATTTT.